Below, 14 T cell receptor beta chains from the same sample are listed, as sequenced in a study of blood T cell repertoires in COVID-19. Libraries were prepared by immunoSEQ multiplex PCR; TCRdb keeps only in-frame clonotypes and omits some of them. Among 200,000 to 250,000 clones listed, approximately 80% were seen once. The sample taken for sequencing was PBMCs or T cells enriched from blood (not recorded which). The origin of the receptors is a man in his fifties or sixties who had recovered from COVID-19.

V is TRBV9 and J is TRBJ1-2; 8 bases map to TRBD1. Germline CDR1 SGDLS, CDR2 YYNGEE. This CDR3 spans 15 amino acids. The trim removed 3 bases at V and 4 bases at J, leaving 8 bases unmatched. The CDR3 is CASSGQGADGYGYTF. Here the CDR3 DNA reads TGTGCCAGCAGCGGCCAGGGGGCGGACGGCTATGGCTACACCTTC.

The V and J genes are TRBV25-1 and TRBJ2-1; 11 bases fit TRBD2. After removal of 6 bases from V and 3 bases from J, the junction contained 7 bases not matched to a gene. The CDR3 runs 16 residues. Germline V gives CDR1 MGHDK, CDR2 SYGVNS. As DNA, the CDR3 is TGTGCCAGCAGGGGGGCTAGCGGGGGGTTCTACAATGAGCAGTTCTTC. This encodes CASRGASGGFYNEQFF.

This clone was found a few times. The CDR3 protein is CASSLAQILAGGSTDTQYF. CDR3 DNA: TGCGCCAGCAGCTTGGCTCAAATCTTAGCGGGGGGATCCACAGATACGCAGTATTTT. The genes are TRBV5-1 and TRBJ2-3, with 10 bases lining up with TRBD2. The CDR3 runs to 19 residues. CDR1 and CDR2 (germline): SGHRS, YFSETQ. After removal of 0 bases from V and 2 bases from J, the junction contained 12 bases not matched to a gene.

J is TRBJ2-1 and V is TRBV3-1 (or the pseudogene TRBV3-2); no clear D. Germline V gene data show CDR1 as LGHDT and CDR2 as YNNKEL (reference sequence). CDR3 size: 14 residues. The ends were cut back, 1 base at V and 7 bases at J, with 11 bases in the middle. Here the CDR3 reads CASSQAYWANEQFF. The CDR3, as DNA: TGTGCCAGCAGCCAAGCGTACTGGGCAAATGAGCAGTTCTTC.

The V call is TRBV5-1, the J call TRBJ1-2; 8 bases map to TRBD1. The CDR3 is made up of 15 amino acids. Unmatched junction bases numbered 6, after V lost 0 bases and J lost 5 bases. Germline V lookup: CDR1 SGHRS, CDR2 YFSETQ. The CDR3 sequence is CASSLVAGGEYGYTF. The DNA for the CDR3 is TGCGCCAGCAGCTTGGTGGCAGGGGGCGAGTATGGCTACACCTTC.

The gene calls are TRBV20-1 and TRBJ1-1, with D unresolved. Germline CDR1 reads DFQATT; CDR2 reads SNEGSKA (reference sequence). Trimming took off 3 bases at V and 6 bases at J, with 20 bases between the two ends. The length of the CDR3 is 15 residues. The CDR3 spells CSASSRTGIHAEAFF. CDR3 nucleotides: TGCAGTGCTAGTTCCCGGACGGGGATCCACGCTGAAGCTTTCTTT.

By share, this clone ranks as medium-sized. The rearrangement links TRBV25-1 to TRBJ1-3; D remains unclear. The length of the CDR3 is 11 residues. Germline-derived CDR1 and CDR2 are MGHDK and SYGVNS. Deletions cut 5 bases from V and 3 bases from J, with 2 bases between. The CDR3 here is CASSRGNTIYF. The CDR3, as DNA: TGTGCCAGCAGTCGTGGAAACACCATATATTTT.

The V and J genes are TRBV4-3 and TRBJ1-4, with 9 bases aligning to TRBD1. The V gene's germline CDR1 is LGHNA and CDR2 YSLEER. The trim removed 0 bases at V and 7 bases at J, leaving 6 bases unmatched. The CDR3 sequence is 16 residues long. Here the CDR3 DNA reads TGCGCCAGCAGCCAAGATTTCGGACAGGGGTCTGAAAAACTGTTTTTT. It is translated as CASSQDFGQGSEKLFF.

This chain uses TRBV5-1 with TRBJ2-5, with TRBD1 matching 7 bases. Trimming at V came to 4 bases and at J to 0 bases, leaving 6 bases not matched to a gene. The CDR3 contains 15 residues. Germline values: CDR1 SGHRS, CDR2 YFSETQ. CDR3 DNA: TGCGCCAGCAGCCCGGGGACAGCGTACCAAGAGACCCAGTACTTC. Protein sequence: CASSPGTAYQETQYF.

This clone was counted once. J is TRBJ2-3 and V is TRBV7-2; 11 bases map to TRBD2. Per germline, CDR1 SGHTA and CDR2 FQGNSA. This CDR3 region has 15 residues. V lost 5 bases, J lost 5 bases, and 6 bases stayed unmatched. CDR3: CASSRSGGVGDTQYF. The CDR3 region has the DNA TGTGCCAGCAGCCGTAGCGGGGGGGTTGGAGATACGCAGTATTTT. Complete variable domain (other parts from reference TRBV7-2 and TRBJ2-3): GAGVSQSPSNKVTEKGKDVELRCDPISGHTALYWYRQSLGQGLEFLIYFQGNSAPDKSGLPSDRFSAERTGGSVSTLTIQRTQQEDSAVYLCASSRSGGVGDTQYFGPGTRLTVL.

The J gene is TRBJ2-3, the V gene TRBV7-2; D may be TRBD2 (6 bases). Germline V gives CDR1 SGHTA, CDR2 FQGNSA. The CDR3 is 14 residues long. V was cut by 3 bases and J by 3 bases, with 10 bases left in between. The CDR3 coding sequence is TGTGCCAGCAGCTTTGGGGGGTGGACAGATACGCAGTATTTT. Translation gives CASSFGGWTDTQYF. Variable domain in full (rest from reference TRBV7-2 and TRBJ2-3): GAGVSQSPSNKVTEKGKDVELRCDPISGHTALYWYRQSLGQGLEFLIYFQGNSAPDKSGLPSDRFSAERTGGSVSTLTIQRTQQEDSAVYLCASSFGGWTDTQYFGPGTRLTVL.

This clone appeared a single time. This rearrangement joins TRBV2 to TRBJ2-7; TRBD2 matches 13 bases. V lost 7 bases and J lost 3; bases outside the gene matches: 6. Germline CDR1 SNHLY, CDR2 FYNNEI. The CDR3 runs to 15 residues. Here the CDR3 reads CASTVTSGGVYEQYF. The CDR3 DNA sequence: TGTGCCAGCACCGTCACTAGCGGGGGGGTCTACGAGCAGTACTTC. The whole variable domain, filled in from reference TRBV2 and TRBJ2-7, reads EPEVTQTPSHQVTQMGQEVILRCVPISNHLYFYWYRQILGQKVEFLVSFYNNEISEKSEIFDDQFSVERPDGSNFTLKIRSTKLEDSAMYFCASTVTSGGVYEQYFGPGTRLTVT.

This chain joins TRBV2 and TRBJ2-2; 13 bases match TRBD2. Germline assignment: CDR1 SNHLY and CDR2 FYNNEI. This CDR3 has 15 residues. With V trimmed by 8 bases and J by 7 bases, 7 bases remained unmatched. CDR3 residues: CASVRLAGGGGELFF. CDR3 in DNA: TGTGCCAGCGTACGACTAGCGGGGGGTGGCGGGGAGCTGTTTTTT.

The V call is TRBV5-1, the J call TRBJ1-1; 9 bases align to TRBD1. CDR3 length: 14 amino acids. The J segment lost 4 bases and the V segment lost 4 bases, leaving 5 bases of the junction unmatched. CDR1 is SGHRS, CDR2 YFSETQ, per germline. The DNA of the CDR3 is TGCGCCAGCAGCCCGGGACAGGGACCCACTGAAGCTTTCTTT. Protein sequence: CASSPGQGPTEAFF.